This T cell receptor (beta chain) was recorded in a study of cytomegalovirus exposure and HLA in healthy donors. Findings and caveats of the study: Later analysis reportedly placed an Asian-associated ancestry cluster below the roughly 680-donor mean in N-insertions. A further, later analysis showed that HLA-associated TCR beta chains (compared with equally common others) were more clonally expanded.

Points on this clone: Its antigen is unknown.

The study ran its PCR with 60 Vbeta and 13 Jbeta primers. Generated by immunoSEQ multiplex PCR, the TCRdb table keeps only in-frame clones and is missing some. The sample carries about 92,000 clones, over 55% recorded once. Germline CDR1 reads MNHEY; CDR2 reads SMNVEV (reference sequence). The V end lost 5 bases, the J end lost 1 base, and 14 bases lay between the germline ends. CDR3 length: 15 amino acids. This chain uses TRBV27 with TRBJ1-1; D may be TRBD1 (5 bases). The TCR sequence derives from a woman aged 18-35 years in good health and CMV-seropositive. The sequencing input was PBMCs. CDR3: CASSPWWGPNTEAFF. The DNA for the CDR3 is TGTGCCAGCAGTCCCTGGTGGGGCCCGAACACTGAAGCTTTCTTT.